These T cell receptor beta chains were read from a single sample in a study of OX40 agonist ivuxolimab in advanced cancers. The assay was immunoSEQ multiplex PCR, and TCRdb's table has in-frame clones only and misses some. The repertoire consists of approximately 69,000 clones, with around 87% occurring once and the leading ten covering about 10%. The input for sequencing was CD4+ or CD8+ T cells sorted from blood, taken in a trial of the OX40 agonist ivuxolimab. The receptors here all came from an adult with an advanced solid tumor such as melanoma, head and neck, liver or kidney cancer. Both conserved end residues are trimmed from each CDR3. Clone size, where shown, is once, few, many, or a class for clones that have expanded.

ASSYTGTANYGYT | . | TRBJ1-2 | TRBV7-2
ASSGLAGGSYNEQF | once | TRBJ2-1 | TRBV13
ASSLGVGGGKETQY | few | TRBJ2-5 | TRBV11-3
ASSPWGFGADTQY | . | TRBJ2-3 | TRBV18
ASSLEGSSGRYTGELF | . | TRBJ2-2 | TRBV5-4
ASRNGQGYNSPLH | . | TRBJ1-6 | TRBV27
ASSFLGNTIY | . | TRBJ1-3 | TRBV28
ASSRGMPRDSPLH | . | TRBJ1-6 | TRBV6-5
ASSPQAAGVYGYT | few | TRBJ1-2 | TRBV18
ASSLARTNYGYT | . | TRBJ1-2 | TRBV7-8
ASSLLVNTEAF | . | TRBJ1-1 | TRBV7-2
ASRPAWEETQY | few | TRBJ2-5 | TRBV4-1
ASSETGGNAGAF | . | TRBJ1-1 | TRBV5-1
AISEGQNRDFYNEQF | . | TRBJ2-1 | TRBV10-3
ASTRQQNTEAF | . | TRBJ1-1 | TRBV6-6
ASSRETTGNTEAF | . | TRBJ1-1 | TRBV19
ASSLAGRQETQY | . | TRBJ2-5 | TRBV7-2
ASSPSLAGGELF | . | TRBJ2-2 | TRBV6-6
ASTPWVGGGFLGGEQY | . | TRBJ2-7 | TRBV11-3
ASTLGQNQETQY | once | TRBJ2-5 | TRBV2
ASSQAVSGNTIY | . | TRBJ1-3 | TRBV4-2
ASSQNLAGGPYEQY | once | TRBJ2-7 | TRBV4-3
ASSKDRGLDEQF | . | TRBJ2-1 | TRBV28
ASSSRLADYTGELF | . | TRBJ2-2 | TRBV5-1
ASSLGTSDYEQY | few | TRBJ2-7 | TRBV11-2
ASSLAWWDGNTIY | . | TRBJ1-3 | TRBV5-1
ASSQLTSGFNEQY | . | TRBJ2-7 | TRBV4-2
ASSSLGRETEAF | . | TRBJ1-1 | TRBV5-1
ASKGGINQPQH | . | TRBJ1-5 | TRBV6-5
ASSFRGTQPQH | . | TRBJ1-5 | TRBV6-5
ASSPRGRDNYGYT | . | TRBJ1-2 | TRBV6-5
ASSYDPRGGGTEAF | . | TRBJ1-1 | TRBV6-6
ASSTTGADRHYEQY | few | TRBJ2-7 | TRBV7-9